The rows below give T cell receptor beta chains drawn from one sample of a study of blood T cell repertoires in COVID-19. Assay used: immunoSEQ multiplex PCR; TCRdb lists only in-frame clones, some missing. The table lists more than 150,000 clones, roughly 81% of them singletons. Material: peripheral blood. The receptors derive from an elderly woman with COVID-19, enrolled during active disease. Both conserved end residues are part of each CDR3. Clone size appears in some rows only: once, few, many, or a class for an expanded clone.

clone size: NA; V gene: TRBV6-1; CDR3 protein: CASSEAFATNEKLFF
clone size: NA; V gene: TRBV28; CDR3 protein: CASSDPRGSTDTQYF
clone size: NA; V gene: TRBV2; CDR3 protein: CASSLLVVGGEQYF
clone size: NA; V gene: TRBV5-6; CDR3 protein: CASSLEGTGGGEFGEQFF
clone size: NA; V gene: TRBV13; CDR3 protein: CASSLGTSGTDTQYF
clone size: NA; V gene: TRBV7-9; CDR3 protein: CASLAGGRGTQYF
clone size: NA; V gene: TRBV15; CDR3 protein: CATSSDRTGLLNTEAFF
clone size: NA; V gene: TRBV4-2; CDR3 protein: CASSQVSAGGLYEQFF
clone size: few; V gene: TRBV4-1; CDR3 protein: CASSDSGSSYNEQFF
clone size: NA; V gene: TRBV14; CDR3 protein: CASSQAWTDNSPLHF
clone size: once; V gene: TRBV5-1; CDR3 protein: CASSLAGLAGAGELFF
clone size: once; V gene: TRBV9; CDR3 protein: CASSVVTGGCYEQYF
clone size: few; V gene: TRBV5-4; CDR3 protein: CASSLGTDQPQHF
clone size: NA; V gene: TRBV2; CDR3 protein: CASSAPGSYEQYF
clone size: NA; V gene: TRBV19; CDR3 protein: CATSGLAYNEQFF
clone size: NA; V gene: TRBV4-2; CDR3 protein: CASSRAIPDEAFF
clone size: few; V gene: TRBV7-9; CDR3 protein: CASKTSGSSYNEQFF
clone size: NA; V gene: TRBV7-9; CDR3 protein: CASYRPQGPRGYTF
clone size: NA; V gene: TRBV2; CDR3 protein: CASNGQFNQPQHF
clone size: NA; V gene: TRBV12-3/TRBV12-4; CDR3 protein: CASSSTGNYGYTF
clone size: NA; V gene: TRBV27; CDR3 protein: CASSLIGQGSTYNEQFF
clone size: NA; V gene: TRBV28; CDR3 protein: CASSLSSGSWVGTDTQYF
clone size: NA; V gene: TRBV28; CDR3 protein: CASSWIGQGGSYEQYF
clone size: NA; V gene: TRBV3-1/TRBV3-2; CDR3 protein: CASSQSGLYTEAFF
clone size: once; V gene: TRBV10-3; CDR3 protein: CAISEVGGNNQPQHF
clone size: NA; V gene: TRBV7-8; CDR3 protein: CASSLGRVDYEQYF
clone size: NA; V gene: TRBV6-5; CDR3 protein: CASSYQPGVSGELFF
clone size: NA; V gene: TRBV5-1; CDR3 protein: CASSFEGQQNYGYTF
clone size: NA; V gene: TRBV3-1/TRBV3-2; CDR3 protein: CASSLQPNSPLHF
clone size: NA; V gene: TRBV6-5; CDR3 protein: CASSYSYSLSHGYTF
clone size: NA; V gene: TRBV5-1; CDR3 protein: CASSSGQGIGYTF
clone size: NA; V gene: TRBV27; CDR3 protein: CASSSWTSGRRGRSYNEQFF
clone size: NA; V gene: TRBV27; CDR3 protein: CASNFRGLRYNEQFF
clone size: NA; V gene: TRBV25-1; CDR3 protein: CASSEPYSTGTLEAFF
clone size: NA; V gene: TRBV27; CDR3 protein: CASSLTPSGTGVYGYTF
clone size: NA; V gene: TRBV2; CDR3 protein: CARGQGYGYTF
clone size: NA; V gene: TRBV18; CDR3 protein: CASSPIMRPGDGYTF
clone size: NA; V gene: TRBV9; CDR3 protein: CASSPEGEGNTEAFF
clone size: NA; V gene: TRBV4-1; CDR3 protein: CASSQEITGGGGYTF
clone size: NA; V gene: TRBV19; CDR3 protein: CASSRLAGGRFSTDTQYF
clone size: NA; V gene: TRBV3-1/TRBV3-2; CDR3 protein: CASTIYRGRVTEAFF
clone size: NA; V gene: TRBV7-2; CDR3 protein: CASSSNRDSYEQYF
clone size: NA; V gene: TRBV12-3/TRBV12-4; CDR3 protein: CASSQPGKGYTF
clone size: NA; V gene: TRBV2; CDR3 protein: CASSERVPTTQETQYF
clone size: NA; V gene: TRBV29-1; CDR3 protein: CSVDPGQGTNEKLFF
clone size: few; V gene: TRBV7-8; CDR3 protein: CASSLEGEGKQYF
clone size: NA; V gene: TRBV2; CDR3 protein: CASSEGGSGLQYF
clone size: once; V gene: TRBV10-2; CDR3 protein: CASSESGMTYNEQFF
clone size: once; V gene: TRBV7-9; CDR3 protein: CASSFGQDNEKLFF
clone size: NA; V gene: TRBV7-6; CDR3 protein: CASSLVSLAFQETQYF
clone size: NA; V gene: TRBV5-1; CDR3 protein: CASSPTGRGTDTQYF
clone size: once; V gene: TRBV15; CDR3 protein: CATSNRVTYEQYF
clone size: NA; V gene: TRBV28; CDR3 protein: CASSPGQLRGYGYTF